This is a list of T cell receptor beta chains from one sample in a study of Graves' ophthalmopathy and Graves' hyperthyroidism. TCRdb reprocessed the multiplex PCR reads with MiXCR, giving one entry per CDR3 protein. The sample has 350,000 to 450,000 distinct CDR3 sequences, roughly 21% seen once; the top ten hold roughly 3%. The sample taken for sequencing was peripheral blood. The receptors were gathered from a young woman with stable Graves' hyperthyroidism. Both conserved end residues are part of each CDR3. A D gene is named only where the DNA matches it firmly. Clone size is shown for a subset of rows, as once, few, many or a class of expanded clone.

CDR3 DNA: TGTGCCACCAATGGGGACTACTACGAGCAGTACTTC; CDR3 protein: CATNGDYYEQYF; V gene: TRBV24-1; J gene: TRBJ2-7; CDR3 length: 12; D gene: TRBD2; clone size: many
CDR3 DNA: TGCAGTGCTAGAGATCAAGCGGGAGCGCGATACGAGCAGTACTTC; CDR3 protein: CSARDQAGARYEQYF; V gene: TRBV20-1; J gene: TRBJ2-7; CDR3 length: 15; D gene: TRBD2; clone size: many
CDR3 DNA: TGTGCCAGCCACACGACAGGGGGCAACTCCTACGAGCAGTACTTC; CDR3 protein: CASHTTGGNSYEQYF; V gene: TRBV18; J gene: TRBJ2-7; CDR3 length: 15; D gene: TRBD1; clone size: many
CDR3 DNA: TGCAGTGCTGAGGGGACAGGGGGAGCCGAGCAGTACTTC; CDR3 protein: CSAEGTGGAEQYF; V gene: TRBV20-1; J gene: TRBJ2-7; CDR3 length: 13; D gene: TRBD1; clone size: many
CDR3 DNA: TGTGCCAGCAGCACAGGGTCTAGGGAGACCCAGTACTTC; CDR3 protein: CASSTGSRETQYF; V gene: TRBV11-3; J gene: TRBJ2-5; CDR3 length: 13; D gene: NA; clone size: many
CDR3 DNA: TGCAGTGCTAGAGAAGGGTTTTTTCTCGGCAGGGAGCCTTACTTGGTTCGGGAGCAGTACTTC; CDR3 protein: CSAREGFFLGREPYLVREQYF; V gene: TRBV20-1; J gene: TRBJ2-7; CDR3 length: 21; D gene: NA; clone size: many
CDR3 DNA: TGTGCCAGCAGTGGGGGCACCGGGGAGCTGTTTTTT; CDR3 protein: CASSGGTGELFF; V gene: TRBV6-4; J gene: TRBJ2-2; CDR3 length: 12; D gene: NA; clone size: many
CDR3 DNA: TGTGCCAGCAGCTCTTCATCCGGAGTAGTCCACGAGCAGTACTTC; CDR3 protein: CASSSSSGVVHEQYF; V gene: TRBV7-8; J gene: TRBJ2-7; CDR3 length: 15; D gene: NA; clone size: many
CDR3 DNA: TGTGCCAGCAGTTTGGGGGGACGGTTTAATGAAAAACTGTTTTTT; CDR3 protein: CASSLGGRFNEKLFF; V gene: TRBV27; J gene: TRBJ1-4; CDR3 length: 15; D gene: NA; clone size: NA
CDR3 DNA: TGTGCCAGCAGCGCCGGGGGGACAGGTCGGAACTATGGCTACACCTTC; CDR3 protein: CASSAGGTGRNYGYTF; V gene: TRBV9; J gene: TRBJ1-2; CDR3 length: 16; D gene: TRBD1; clone size: many
CDR3 DNA: TGTGCCAGCAGCCCAGCGGGCGCGGACACCGGGGAGCTGTTTTTT; CDR3 protein: CASSPAGADTGELFF; V gene: TRBV7-2; J gene: TRBJ2-2; CDR3 length: 15; D gene: NA; clone size: NA
CDR3 DNA: TGTGCCAGTAGCAACCCTCGGGAGAACACTGAAGCTTTCTTT; CDR3 protein: CASSNPRENTEAFF; V gene: TRBV19; J gene: TRBJ1-1; CDR3 length: 14; D gene: NA; clone size: many
CDR3 DNA: TGCAGTGCTAGAGGGACAGTAGCCTACGAGCAGTACTTC; CDR3 protein: CSARGTVAYEQYF; V gene: TRBV20-1; J gene: TRBJ2-7; CDR3 length: 13; D gene: NA; clone size: many
CDR3 DNA: TGCAGTGCTGGTAAAGGAGCAGGGAGGAGGGAGACCCAGTACTTC; CDR3 protein: CSAGKGAGRRETQYF; V gene: TRBV20-1; J gene: TRBJ2-5; CDR3 length: 15; D gene: NA; clone size: many
CDR3 DNA: TGCAGCGTTGAAACAGGGATCGGCACTGAAGCTTTCTTT; CDR3 protein: CSVETGIGTEAFF; V gene: TRBV29-1; J gene: TRBJ1-1; CDR3 length: 13; D gene: NA; clone size: many
CDR3 DNA: TGTGCCTGCTGGGGGCGCGGTACTGAAGCTTTCTTT; CDR3 protein: CACWGRGTEAFF; V gene: TRBV30; J gene: TRBJ1-1; CDR3 length: 12; D gene: NA; clone size: few
CDR3 DNA: TGTGCCAGCAGGCTAGGACAGATTGGAAACACCATATATTTT; CDR3 protein: CASRLGQIGNTIYF; V gene: TRBV12-3/TRBV12-4; J gene: TRBJ1-3; CDR3 length: 14; D gene: NA; clone size: many
CDR3 DNA: TGCAGTGCTAGTCAGGGGCGGATCGAGCAGTACTTC; CDR3 protein: CSASQGRIEQYF; V gene: TRBV20-1; J gene: TRBJ2-7; CDR3 length: 12; D gene: NA; clone size: many
CDR3 DNA: TGTGCCAGCAGTTGGTCTGGGGGACACGGCACTGAAGCTTTCTTT; CDR3 protein: CASSWSGGHGTEAFF; V gene: TRBV27; J gene: TRBJ1-1; CDR3 length: 15; D gene: NA; clone size: many
CDR3 DNA: TGTGCCAGCAGTTTTGGAAGACGGGGATCGCAGCCCCAGCATTTT; CDR3 protein: CASSFGRRGSQPQHF; V gene: TRBV12-3/TRBV12-4; J gene: TRBJ1-5; CDR3 length: 15; D gene: NA; clone size: many
CDR3 DNA: TGTGCCAGCAGTCCTGACAGAACTTATAATTCACCCCTCCACTTT; CDR3 protein: CASSPDRTYNSPLHF; V gene: TRBV27; J gene: TRBJ1-6; CDR3 length: 15; D gene: NA; clone size: many
CDR3 DNA: TGTGCCACCAGCAGAGATCCGGGTAGGGTCTACGGGCAGTACTTC; CDR3 protein: CATSRDPGRVYGQYF; V gene: TRBV15; J gene: TRBJ2-7; CDR3 length: 15; D gene: NA; clone size: many
CDR3 DNA: TGCGCCAGCAGCGTCCGGACGGGCTCCTACGAGCAGTACTTC; CDR3 protein: CASSVRTGSYEQYF; V gene: TRBV4-1; J gene: TRBJ2-7; CDR3 length: 14; D gene: NA; clone size: many
CDR3 DNA: TGTGCCAGCAGCTTACCTGGTCATGGCTACACCTTC; CDR3 protein: CASSLPGHGYTF; V gene: TRBV27; J gene: TRBJ1-2; CDR3 length: 12; D gene: NA; clone size: NA
CDR3 DNA: TGTGCCAGCAGTTTTGGGCGCTCGGTCGAGCAGTACTTC; CDR3 protein: CASSFGRSVEQYF; V gene: TRBV12-3/TRBV12-4; J gene: TRBJ2-7; CDR3 length: 13; D gene: NA; clone size: many
CDR3 DNA: TGCGCCAGCAGCCAAGTGGGGAGTTGGGGCGAGCAGTACTTC; CDR3 protein: CASSQVGSWGEQYF; V gene: TRBV4-3; J gene: TRBJ2-7; CDR3 length: 14; D gene: NA; clone size: NA
CDR3 DNA: TGTGCCAGCGGGCCTGGGTTCGGGGAGCTGTTTTTT; CDR3 protein: CASGPGFGELFF; V gene: TRBV19; J gene: TRBJ2-2; CDR3 length: 12; D gene: NA; clone size: many
CDR3 DNA: TGTGCCAGCAGCTTACAGGATTTCTCTGGAAACACCATATATTTT; CDR3 protein: CASSLQDFSGNTIYF; V gene: TRBV7-2; J gene: TRBJ1-3; CDR3 length: 15; D gene: NA; clone size: many
CDR3 DNA: TGTGCCAGCAGCATCAGGGGGCTGGAAAAACTGTTTTTT; CDR3 protein: CASSIRGLEKLFF; V gene: TRBV28; J gene: TRBJ1-4; CDR3 length: 13; D gene: TRBD1; clone size: NA
CDR3 DNA: TGTGCCAGCAGCCCCCGGAGATTCACTGAAGCTTTCTTT; CDR3 protein: CASSPRRFTEAFF; V gene: TRBV3-1; J gene: TRBJ1-1; CDR3 length: 13; D gene: NA; clone size: NA
CDR3 DNA: TGTGCCAGCAGCCAGAGCGCGGACTTACAAGAGACCCAGTACTTC; CDR3 protein: CASSQSADLQETQYF; V gene: TRBV11-2; J gene: TRBJ2-5; CDR3 length: 15; D gene: NA; clone size: many
CDR3 DNA: TGTGCCAGCAGTTCACGGCCAACTGAAGCTTTCTTT; CDR3 protein: CASSSRPTEAFF; V gene: TRBV28; J gene: TRBJ1-1; CDR3 length: 12; D gene: NA; clone size: many
CDR3 DNA: TGTGCCAGCAGTGAAGCCCCGGGGGAGGACGAGCAGTACTTC; CDR3 protein: CASSEAPGEDEQYF; V gene: TRBV2; J gene: TRBJ2-7; CDR3 length: 14; D gene: NA; clone size: many